One sample yielded the 23 T cell receptor beta chains listed below, sequenced in a study of blood T cells in healthy people across ages. Then a second PCR, running about 6 to 11 cycles, was carried out with a sample-barcoded 5' primer and a J-beta primer mix. Via MiXCR, TCRdb re-called the 5' RACE reads, giving one row per CDR3 protein. The sample carries 550,000 to 750,000 distinct CDR3 sequences, around 21% recorded once. The source material was blood. The receptors derive from a man between 65 and 85 years old in good health.

The chain carries TRBV28 and TRBJ2-7; a weak D match, TRBD2 (5 bases). Germline V gene lookup returns CDR1 MDHEN and CDR2 SYDVKM. The ends were cut back, 3 bases at V and 2 bases at J, with 11 bases in the middle. The CDR3 has 14 residues. The CDR3 region has the DNA TGTGCCAGCAGTTTCCTCCCGGGAACCTACGAGCAGTACTTC. Its protein is CASSFLPGTYEQYF.

This clonotype was counted only a few times. The rearrangement links TRBV20-1 to TRBJ2-3; D ambiguous. This CDR3 contains 15 residues. Trimming took off 5 bases at V and 0 bases at J, with 15 bases between the two ends. From germline, CDR1 is DFQATT and CDR2 SNEGSKA (reference sequence). The CDR3 nucleotides are TGCAGTGCTCCGAACCGTTCCTTTAGCACAGATACGCAGTATTTT. This translates into CSAPNRSFSTDTQYF.

The J gene is TRBJ2-3, the V gene TRBV6-5; the match to TRBD1 covers 7 bases. Germline CDR1 and CDR2: MNHEY and SVGAGI. The CDR3 has 14 residues. The ends lost 7 bases at V and 3 bases at J; junction bases unmatched: 7. The CDR3 protein is CASKSGTDTDTQYF. For the CDR3, the DNA is TGTGCCAGCAAGTCCGGGACAGATACAGATACGCAGTATTTT.

This clonotype appeared many times. This chain links TRBV4-1 with TRBJ2-1, with 10 bases that match TRBD2. The CDR3 sequence is 16 residues long. Germline V CDR1 and CDR2: MGHRA, YSYEKL. With V trimmed by 0 bases and J by 6 bases, 5 bases remained unmatched. The CDR3 protein is CASSQESGRVGNEQFF. CDR3 nucleotide sequence: TGCGCCAGCAGCCAAGAAAGCGGGAGGGTGGGCAATGAGCAGTTCTTC.

This clonotype was recorded a few times. The rearrangement uses TRBV7-2 and TRBJ2-1; D gene uncertain. The V gene lost 5 bases and the J gene lost 0 bases, with 20 bases spanning the gap. CDR1 is SGHTA and CDR2 is FQGNSA in the germline V gene. This CDR3 comprises 18 residues. This chain's CDR3 is CASSVQYITKSSYNEQFF. The CDR3 DNA reads as TGTGCCAGCAGCGTACAATACATCACTAAGAGCTCCTACAATGAGCAGTTCTTC. Drawing the rest from reference TRBV7-2 and TRBJ2-1, the complete variable domain is GAGVSQSPSNKVTEKGKDVELRCDPISGHTALYWYRQSLGQGLEFLIYFQGNSAPDKSGLPSDRFSAERTGGSVSTLTIQRTQQEDSAVYLCASSVQYITKSSYNEQFFGPGTRLTVL.

The V call is TRBV6-5, the J call TRBJ2-7, with D tentatively TRBD1 (6 bases). V was shortened by 6 bases and J by 0 bases, with 12 bases between the two germline ends. CDR3 length equals 14 residues. Germline-derived CDR1 and CDR2 are MNHEY and SVGAGI. This CDR3 is CASSRGQNSYEQYF. CDR3 in DNA: TGTGCCAGCAGCCGCGGACAGAACTCCTACGAGCAGTACTTC.

This clonotype was seen only a few times. This rearrangement joins TRBV6-2 or TRBV6-3 to TRBJ2-4; D gene unclear. This CDR3 has 12 amino acids. The germline V gene encodes CDR1 MNHEY and CDR2 SVGEGT. The V gene lost 6 bases and the J gene lost 2 bases, with 5 bases spanning the gap. The CDR3 is CASSPSKNIQYF. DNA of the CDR3: TGTGCCAGCAGCCCCTCCAAAAACATTCAGTACTTC.

This clonotype has only a few counts. The rearrangement links TRBV4-3 to TRBJ2-7; 9 bases agree with TRBD2. The ends lost 0 bases at V and 3 bases at J; junction bases unmatched: 3. The length of the CDR3 is 15 residues. Looked up from germline, CDR1 is LGHNA and CDR2 is YSLEER. The DNA of the CDR3 is TGCGCCAGCAGCCAAGATGCGGGAGGGGACTACGAGCAGTACTTC. Protein: CASSQDAGGDYEQYF.

This clonotype was recorded many times. The chain couples TRBV2 to TRBJ2-1; TRBD1 is a possible D gene (5 bases). The CDR3 is made up of 11 amino acids. V lost 9 bases and J 7 bases, leaving 10 bases between the germline ends. Germline loops: CDR1 SNHLY, CDR2 FYNNEI. The CDR3 sequence: CARGPLNEQFF. DNA of the CDR3: TGTGCCAGGGGGCCATTAAATGAGCAGTTCTTC. The variable domain in full, completed from reference TRBV2 and TRBJ2-1, reads EPEVTQTPSHQVTQMGQEVILRCVPISNHLYFYWYRQILGQKVEFLVSFYNNEISEKSEIFDDQFSVERPDGSNFTLKIRSTKLEDSAMYFCARGPLNEQFFGPGTRLTVL.

This clonotype was recorded a few times. The genes are TRBV29-1 and TRBJ2-7, with 9 bases fitting TRBD2. The V and J ends lost 8 bases and 2 bases, in that order; junction bases with no gene match: 10. CDR3 length: 14 residues. The germline V gene has CDR1 SQVTM and CDR2 ANQGSEA. The CDR3 DNA sequence: TGCAGCCCGAATTTGACTAGCGGCACCTACGAGCAGTACTTC. Translating gives CSPNLTSGTYEQYF.

The V call is TRBV20-1, the J call TRBJ2-2; 7 bases are a match to TRBD1. V shed 1 base, J shed 5 bases, and the junction held 4 bases outside the gene matches. The V gene's germline CDR1 is DFQATT and CDR2 SNEGSKA (reference sequence). The CDR3 runs 14 residues. CDR3 in amino acids: CSARVKGQTGELFF. The CDR3 DNA reads TGCAGTGCTAGAGTTAAGGGACAGACCGGGGAGCTGTTTTTT.

The chain carries TRBV6-1 and TRBJ2-7; TRBD2 matches at 9 bases. V lost 3 bases and J lost 3; bases outside the gene matches: 15. In germline, CDR1 is MNHNS, CDR2 SASEGT. The CDR3 consists of 18 residues. In nucleotides, the CDR3 is TGTGCCAGCAGTGACGCGCAGGGGACTAGCCTTTTTGGCTACGAGCAGTACTTC. The encoded protein is CASSDAQGTSLFGYEQYF.

This clonotype was seen only a few times. The J gene is TRBJ2-3, the V gene TRBV4-2, with TRBD2 as a possible D gene (5 bases). CDR3 length: 15 residues. Germline values: CDR1 LGHNA, CDR2 YNFKEQ. The germline V and J ends were trimmed by 0 bases and 4 bases, with 11 bases remaining between them. The CDR3 sequence: CASSQEVGVADTQYF. CDR3 sequence (DNA): TGTGCCAGCAGCCAAGAGGTGGGAGTGGCAGATACGCAGTATTTT.

A few counts support this clonotype. One end of the junction varies from germline; a read error may be responsible. This rearrangement joins TRBV28 to TRBJ2-7; D unclear. The CDR3 consists of 16 residues. The germline gives CDR1 MDHEN, CDR2 SYDVKM. In DNA, the CDR3 is TGTGCCGGCAGTCCATATCCGGCGGCGCGAAGGTACGAGCAGTACTTC. Translation gives CAGSPYPAARRYEQYF.

The chain recombines TRBV28 with TRBJ2-5, with D perhaps matching TRBD1 (6 bases). The DNA end favors TRBJ2-7, so the J call may be wrong. Germline-derived CDR1 and CDR2 are MDHEN and SYDVKM. The length of the CDR3 is 15 residues. The CDR3 protein is CASSLGLTGNYEQYF. CDR3 coding DNA: TGTGCCAGCAGTTTAGGACTTACAGGGAACTACGAGCAGTACTTC.

This clonotype was seen once. The genes are TRBV3-1 and TRBJ2-5; D uncertain. The V and J ends lost 4 bases and 3 bases respectively, with 6 bases between them. This CDR3 spans 12 amino acids. CDR1 and CDR2 from the germline V gene are LGHDT and YNNKEL (reference sequence). CDR3 loop: CASSRLKETQYF. CDR3 DNA sequence: TGTGCCAGCAGCCGTCTGAAAGAGACCCAGTACTTC.

V and J are TRBV18 and TRBJ1-2; TRBD1 matches at 11 bases. This CDR3 spans 14 amino acids. Germline V lookup: CDR1 KGHSH, CDR2 LQKENI. J lost 3 bases, V lost 8 bases, and 5 bases had no gene match. The CDR3 sequence is CASSTGQGDYGYTF. The CDR3 DNA is TGTGCCAGCAGTACGGGACAGGGGGACTATGGCTACACCTTC.

This clonotype was detected only a few times. This chain uses TRBV7-9 with TRBJ1-3; no firm D call. CDR3 length equals 13 residues. Germline CDR1 SEHNR, CDR2 FQNEAQ (reference sequence). The ends were cut back, 6 bases at V and 4 bases at J, with 10 bases in the middle. The CDR3 coding sequence is TGTGCCAGCAGTCCGGGCCACGGAAACACCATATATTTT. It translates to CASSPGHGNTIYF.

In its sample, this clonotype was seen a few times. The V call is TRBV5-1, the J call TRBJ2-3; TRBD2 matches at 13 bases. CDR3 length: 16 amino acids. Germline V CDR1 and CDR2: SGHRS, YFSETQ. J lost 5 bases, V lost 7 bases, and 10 bases had no gene match. The CDR3, as DNA: TGCGCCAGCCGAGACGGGACTAGCGGGATCATAGATACGCAGTATTTT. It is translated as CASRDGTSGIIDTQYF.

The rearrangement joins TRBV7-2 to TRBJ2-2, with 8 positions matching TRBD1. The CDR3 runs to 14 residues. Germline V gene lookup returns CDR1 SGHTA and CDR2 FQGNSA. J gave up 6 bases and V 3 bases, and 3 bases lay outside the gene matches. The CDR3 bases are TGTGCCAGCAGCTTTCACAGGGGGGCCGGGGAGCTGTTTTTT. Its protein product is CASSFHRGAGELFF.

To note about this clonotype: Relative to the germline gene, one junction end is altered; a read error may explain this. This chain links TRBV7-9 with TRBJ2-3; 11 bases agree with TRBD2. The CDR3 has 19 residues. CDR1 is SEHNR and CDR2 is FQNEAQ in the germline V gene (reference sequence). CDR3 region: CTSSLGLTPGLAGTDTQYF. The CDR3 DNA reads as TGTACCAGCAGCTTAGGGCTTACCCCGGGACTAGCGGGCACAGATACGCAGTATTTT. Using reference TRBV7-9 and TRBJ2-3 for the parts outside the CDR3, the full variable domain is DTGVSQNPRHKITKRGQNVTFRCDPISEHNRLYWYRQTLGQGPEFLTYFQNEAQLEKSRLLSDRFSAERPKGSFSTLEIQRTEQGDSAMYLCTSSLGLTPGLAGTDTQYFGPGTRLTVL.

This sequence joins TRBV25-1 and TRBJ2-2; no clear D gene. V was trimmed by 0 bases and J by 4 bases, leaving 6 bases between them. The CDR3 consists of 14 residues. Germline assignment: CDR1 MGHDK and CDR2 SYGVNS. This chain's CDR3 is CASSEYKVTGELFF. The CDR3, as DNA: TGTGCCAGCAGTGAATACAAGGTCACCGGGGAGCTGTTTTTT.

This chain links TRBV14 with TRBJ2-3, with unresolved D. CDR1 and CDR2 (germline): SGHDN, FVKESK. Trimming took 2 bases from V and 2 from J, leaving 14 bases between them. The CDR3 length is 16 residues. The CDR3 DNA reads as TGTGCCAGCAGCCAAAGAGTTCTTTCGATCACAGATACGCAGTATTTT. Its protein product is CASSQRVLSITDTQYF.